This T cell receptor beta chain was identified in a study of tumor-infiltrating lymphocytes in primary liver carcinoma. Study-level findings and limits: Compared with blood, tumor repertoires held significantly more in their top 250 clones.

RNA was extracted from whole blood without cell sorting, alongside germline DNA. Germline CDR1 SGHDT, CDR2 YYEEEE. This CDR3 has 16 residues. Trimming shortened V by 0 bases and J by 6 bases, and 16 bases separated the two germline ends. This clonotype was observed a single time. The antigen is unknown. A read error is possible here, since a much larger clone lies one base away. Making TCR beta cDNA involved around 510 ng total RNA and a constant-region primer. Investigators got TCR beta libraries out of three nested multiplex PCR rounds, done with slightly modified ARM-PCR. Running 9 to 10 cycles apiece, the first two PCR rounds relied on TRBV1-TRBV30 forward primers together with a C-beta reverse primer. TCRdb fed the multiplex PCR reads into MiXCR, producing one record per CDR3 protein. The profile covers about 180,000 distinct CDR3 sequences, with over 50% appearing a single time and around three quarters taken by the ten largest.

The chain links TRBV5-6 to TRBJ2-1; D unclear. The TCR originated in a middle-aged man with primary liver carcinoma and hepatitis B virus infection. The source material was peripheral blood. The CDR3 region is CASSLGLSKLSNEQFF. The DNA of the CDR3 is TGTGCCAGCAGCTTGGGTCTTAGCAAACTCTCCAATGAGCAGTTCTTC.